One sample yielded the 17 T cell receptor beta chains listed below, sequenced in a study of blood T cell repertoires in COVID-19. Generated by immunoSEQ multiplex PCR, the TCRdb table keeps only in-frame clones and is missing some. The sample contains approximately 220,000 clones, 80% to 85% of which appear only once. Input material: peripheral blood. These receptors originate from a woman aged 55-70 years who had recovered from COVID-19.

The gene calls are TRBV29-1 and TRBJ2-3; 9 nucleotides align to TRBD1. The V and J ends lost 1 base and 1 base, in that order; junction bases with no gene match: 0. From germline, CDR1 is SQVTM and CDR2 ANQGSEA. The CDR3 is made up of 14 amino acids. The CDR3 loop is CSVEGTGGTDTQYF. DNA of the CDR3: TGCAGCGTTGAAGGGACAGGGGGCACAGATACGCAGTATTTT.

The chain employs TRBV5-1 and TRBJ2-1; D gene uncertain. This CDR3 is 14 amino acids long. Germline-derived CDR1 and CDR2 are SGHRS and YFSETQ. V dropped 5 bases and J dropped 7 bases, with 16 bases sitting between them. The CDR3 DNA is TGCGCCAGCAGAACCGGGTCTGGCGTTAATGAGCAGTTCTTC. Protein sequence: CASRTGSGVNEQFF.

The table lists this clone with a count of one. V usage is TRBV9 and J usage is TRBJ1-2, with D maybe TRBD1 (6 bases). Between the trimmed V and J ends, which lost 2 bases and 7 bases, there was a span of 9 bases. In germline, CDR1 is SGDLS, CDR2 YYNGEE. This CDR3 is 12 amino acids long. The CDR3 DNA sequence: TGTGCCAGCAGCGTGAGGGGGGGTGGCTACACCTTC. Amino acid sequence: CASSVRGGGYTF.

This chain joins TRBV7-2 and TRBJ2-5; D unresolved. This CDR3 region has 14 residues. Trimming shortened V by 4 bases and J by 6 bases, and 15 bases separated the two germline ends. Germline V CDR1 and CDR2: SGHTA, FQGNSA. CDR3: CASSYLEEVKTQYF. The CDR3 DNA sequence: TGTGCCAGCAGCTACTTAGAAGAAGTTAAGACCCAGTACTTC.

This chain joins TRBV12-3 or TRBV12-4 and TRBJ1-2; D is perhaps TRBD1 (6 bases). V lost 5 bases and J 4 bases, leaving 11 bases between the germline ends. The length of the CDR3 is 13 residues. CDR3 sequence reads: CASSPDRIYGYTF. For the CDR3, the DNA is TGTGCCAGCAGTCCCGACAGGATCTATGGCTACACCTTC.

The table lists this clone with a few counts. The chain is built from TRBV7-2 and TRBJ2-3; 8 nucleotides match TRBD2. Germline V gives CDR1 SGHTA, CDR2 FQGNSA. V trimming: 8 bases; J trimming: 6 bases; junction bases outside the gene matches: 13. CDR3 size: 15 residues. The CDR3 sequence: CASRRAGGGRDTQYF. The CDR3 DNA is TGTGCCAGCCGCAGGGCCGGGGGGGGCAGGGATACGCAGTATTTT.

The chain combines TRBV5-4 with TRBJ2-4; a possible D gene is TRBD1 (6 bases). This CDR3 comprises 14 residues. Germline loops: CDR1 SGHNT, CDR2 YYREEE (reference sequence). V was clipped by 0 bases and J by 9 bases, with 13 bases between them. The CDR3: CASSLGTAPSIQYF. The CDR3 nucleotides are TGTGCCAGCAGCTTGGGGACAGCCCCCAGCATTCAGTACTTC.

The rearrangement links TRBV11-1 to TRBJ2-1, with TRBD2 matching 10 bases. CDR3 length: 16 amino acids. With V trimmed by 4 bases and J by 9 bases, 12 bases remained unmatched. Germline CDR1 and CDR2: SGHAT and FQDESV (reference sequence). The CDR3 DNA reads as TGTGCCAGCAGCTCCCTGCCGGGACTAGCGTCCGGTGAGCAGTTCTTC. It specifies CASSSLPGLASGEQFF.

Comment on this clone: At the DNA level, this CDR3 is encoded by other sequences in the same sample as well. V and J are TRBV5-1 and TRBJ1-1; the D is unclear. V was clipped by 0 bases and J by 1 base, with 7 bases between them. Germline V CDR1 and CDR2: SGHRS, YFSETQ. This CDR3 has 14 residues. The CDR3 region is CASSLAGGNTEAFF. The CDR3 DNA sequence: TGCGCCAGCAGCTTGGCGGGAGGGAACACTGAAGCTTTCTTT.

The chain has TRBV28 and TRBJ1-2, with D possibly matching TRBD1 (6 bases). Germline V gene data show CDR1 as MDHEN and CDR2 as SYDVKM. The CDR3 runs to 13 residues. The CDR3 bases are TGTGTTGCAGGGCGGGGGGCCTCCTATGGCTACACCTTC. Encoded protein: CVAGRGASYGYTF.

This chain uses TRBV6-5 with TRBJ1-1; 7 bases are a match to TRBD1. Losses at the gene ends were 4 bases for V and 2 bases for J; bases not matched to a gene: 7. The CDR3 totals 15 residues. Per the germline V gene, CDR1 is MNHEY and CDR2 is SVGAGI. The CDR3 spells CASSLFRDSNTEAFF. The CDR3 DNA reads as TGTGCCAGCAGTTTGTTCCGGGACAGCAACACTGAAGCTTTCTTT.

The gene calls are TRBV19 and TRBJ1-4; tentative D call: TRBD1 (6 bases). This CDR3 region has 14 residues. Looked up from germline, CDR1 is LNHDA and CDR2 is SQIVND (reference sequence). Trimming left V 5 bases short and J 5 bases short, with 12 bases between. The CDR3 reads CASSPTGGNEKLFF. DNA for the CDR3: TGTGCCAGTAGTCCGACAGGCGGCAATGAAAAACTGTTTTTT.

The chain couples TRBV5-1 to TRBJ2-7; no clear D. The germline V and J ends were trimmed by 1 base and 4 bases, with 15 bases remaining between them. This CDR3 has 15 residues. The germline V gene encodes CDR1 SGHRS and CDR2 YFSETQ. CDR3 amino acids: CASSLLSSPSYEQYF. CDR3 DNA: TGCGCCAGCAGCTTGTTGTCTAGTCCAAGTTACGAGCAGTACTTC.

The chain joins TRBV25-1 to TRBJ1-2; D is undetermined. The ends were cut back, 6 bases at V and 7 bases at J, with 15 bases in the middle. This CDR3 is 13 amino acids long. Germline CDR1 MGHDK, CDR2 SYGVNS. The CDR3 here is CASSVGGRAGYTF. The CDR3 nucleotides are TGTGCCAGCAGCGTAGGAGGGCGGGCTGGCTACACCTTC.

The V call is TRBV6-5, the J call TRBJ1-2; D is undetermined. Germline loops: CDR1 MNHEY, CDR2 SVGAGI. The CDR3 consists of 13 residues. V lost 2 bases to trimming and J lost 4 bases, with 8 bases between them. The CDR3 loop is CASSYGRSYGYTF. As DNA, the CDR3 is TGTGCCAGCAGTTACGGTCGGTCCTATGGCTACACCTTC.

In DNA form, the CDR3 reads TGCAGCGTCCTCCGGGACTCAAATGAAAAACTGTTTTTT. The encoded protein is CSVLRDSNEKLFF. The V call is TRBV29-1, the J call TRBJ1-4; D may be TRBD1 (5 bases). The CDR3 loop spans 13 amino acids. Trimming removed 6 bases from V and 5 bases from J, with 13 bases in between. Per germline, CDR1 SQVTM and CDR2 ANQGSEA.

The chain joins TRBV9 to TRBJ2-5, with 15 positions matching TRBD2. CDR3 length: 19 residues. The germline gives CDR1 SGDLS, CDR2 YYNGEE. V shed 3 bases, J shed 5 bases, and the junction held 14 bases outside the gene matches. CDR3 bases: TGTGCCAGCAGCGAGAGGGGCGGGACTAGCGGGGGGACCAGGGAGACCCAGTACTTC. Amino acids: CASSERGGTSGGTRETQYF.